The entry below gives a single T cell receptor beta chain sequence along with its context. A second PCR of 7 to 11 cycles used a sample-barcoded 5' primer and a J-beta primer mix. TCRdb fed the 5' RACE reads into MiXCR, producing one record per CDR3 protein. The table has roughly 1.7 million distinct CDR3 sequences, about 31% seen once; the top ten hold about 11%. Trimming took 1 base from V and 2 from J, leaving 9 bases between them. From germline, CDR1 is SGHVS and CDR2 FQNEAQ. This CDR3 has 15 amino acids. The data were obtained in a study of blood T cells in healthy people across ages. The chain couples TRBV7-8 to TRBJ2-1, with D unclear. The TCR was taken from a woman younger than 45 in good health. The sequencing input was blood. The CDR3 DNA follows: TGTGCCAGCAGCTTAGATTTTATCACCTACAATGAGCAGTTCTTC. It translates to CASSLDFITYNEQFF.